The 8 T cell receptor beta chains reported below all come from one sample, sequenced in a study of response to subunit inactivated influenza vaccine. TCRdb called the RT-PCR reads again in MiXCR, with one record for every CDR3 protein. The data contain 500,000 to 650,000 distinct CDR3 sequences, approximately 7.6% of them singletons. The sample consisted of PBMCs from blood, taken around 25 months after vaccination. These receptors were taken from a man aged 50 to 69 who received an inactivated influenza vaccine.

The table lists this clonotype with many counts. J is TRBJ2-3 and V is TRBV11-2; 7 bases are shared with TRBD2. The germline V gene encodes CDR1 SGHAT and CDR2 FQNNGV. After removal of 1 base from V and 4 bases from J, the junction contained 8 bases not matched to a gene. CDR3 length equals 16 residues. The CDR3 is CASSLAAGEGPDTQYF. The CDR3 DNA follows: TGTGCCAGCAGCTTAGCGGCGGGAGAAGGGCCAGATACGCAGTATTTT. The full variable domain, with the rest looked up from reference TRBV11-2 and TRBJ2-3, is EAGVAQSPRYKIIEKRQSVAFWCNPISGHATLYWYQQILGQGPKLLIQFQNNGVVDDSQLPKDRFSAERLKGVDSTLKIQPAKLEDSAVYLCASSLAAGEGPDTQYFGPGTRLTVL.

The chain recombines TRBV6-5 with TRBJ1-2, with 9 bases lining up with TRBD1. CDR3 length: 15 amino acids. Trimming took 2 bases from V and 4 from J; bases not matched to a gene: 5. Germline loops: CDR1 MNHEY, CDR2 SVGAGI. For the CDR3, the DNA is TGTGCCAGCAGTTACGCCCCGGGACAGGGCTATGGCTACACCTTC. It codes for CASSYAPGQGYGYTF.

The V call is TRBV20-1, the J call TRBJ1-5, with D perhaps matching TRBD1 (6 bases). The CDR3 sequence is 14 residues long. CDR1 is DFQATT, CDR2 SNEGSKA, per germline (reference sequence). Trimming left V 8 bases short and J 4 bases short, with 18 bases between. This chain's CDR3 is CSSRGPGGNQPQHF. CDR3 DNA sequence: TGCAGTTCCAGGGGCCCGGGCGGGAATCAGCCCCAGCATTTT.

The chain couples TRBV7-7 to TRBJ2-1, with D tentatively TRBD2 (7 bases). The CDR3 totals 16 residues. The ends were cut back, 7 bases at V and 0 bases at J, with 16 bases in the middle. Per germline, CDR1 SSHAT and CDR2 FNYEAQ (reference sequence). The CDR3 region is CASNFQGGASYNEQFF. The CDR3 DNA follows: TGTGCCAGCAACTTTCAAGGGGGGGCCTCCTACAATGAGCAGTTCTTC. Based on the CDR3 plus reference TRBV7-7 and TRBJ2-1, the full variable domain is GAGVSQSPRYKVTKRGQDVTLRCDPISSHATLYWYQQALGQGPEFLTYFNYEAQPDKSGLPSDRFSAERPEGSISTLTIQRTEQRDSAMYRCASNFQGGASYNEQFFGPGTRLTVL.

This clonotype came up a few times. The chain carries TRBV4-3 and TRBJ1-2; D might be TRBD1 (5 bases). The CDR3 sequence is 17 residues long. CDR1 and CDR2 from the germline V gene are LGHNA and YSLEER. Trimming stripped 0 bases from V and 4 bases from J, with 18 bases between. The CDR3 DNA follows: TGCGCCAGCAGCCAAGATCTCCGTGGGGGTTTTGGCTATGGCTACACCTTC. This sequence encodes CASSQDLRGGFGYGYTF.

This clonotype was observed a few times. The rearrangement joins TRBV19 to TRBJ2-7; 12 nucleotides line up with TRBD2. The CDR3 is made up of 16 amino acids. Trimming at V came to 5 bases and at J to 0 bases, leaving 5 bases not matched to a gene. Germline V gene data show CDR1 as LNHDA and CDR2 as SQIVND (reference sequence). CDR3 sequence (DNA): TGTGCCAGTAGTGGCGGACTAGCGGGGAGCTCCTACGAGCAGTACTTC. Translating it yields CASSGGLAGSSYEQYF.

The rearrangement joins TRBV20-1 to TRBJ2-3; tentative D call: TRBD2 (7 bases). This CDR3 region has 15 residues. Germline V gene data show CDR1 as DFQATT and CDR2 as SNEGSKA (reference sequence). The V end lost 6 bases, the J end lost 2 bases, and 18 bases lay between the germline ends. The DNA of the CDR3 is TGCAGTGCCCAGAAGGGCGGGGGCAACACAGATACGCAGTATTTT. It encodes CSAQKGGGNTDTQYF.

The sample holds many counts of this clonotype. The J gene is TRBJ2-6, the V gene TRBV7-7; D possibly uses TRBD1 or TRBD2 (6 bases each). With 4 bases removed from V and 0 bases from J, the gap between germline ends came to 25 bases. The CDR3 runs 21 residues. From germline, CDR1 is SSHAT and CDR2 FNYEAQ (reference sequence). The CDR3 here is CASSSLPETGLLISGANVLTF. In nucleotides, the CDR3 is TGTGCCAGCAGCTCCTTGCCCGAGACAGGACTACTTATCTCTGGGGCCAACGTCCTGACTTTC.